The 7 T cell receptor beta chains in this list originate from one sample, sequenced in a study of blood T cells in healthy people across ages. Primed by a sample-barcoded 5' primer and a J-beta primer mix, a second PCR proceeded for about 7 to 11 cycles. TCRdb analysed the 5' RACE reads with MiXCR anew, one entry per CDR3 protein. The sample shows more than 700,000 distinct CDR3 sequences, about half of them seen only once. Material for sequencing was blood. These receptors were collected from a man older than 75 in good health.

The genes are TRBV14 and TRBJ2-2, with TRBD2 as a possible D gene (5 bases). This CDR3 comprises 18 residues. The V and J ends lost 2 bases and 1 base respectively, with 17 bases between them. Germline V gene sequence: CDR1 SGHDN, CDR2 FVKESK. Here the CDR3 DNA reads TGTGCCAGCAGCCAATCTTACGGGGTGTGGGGGAACACCGGGGAGCTGTTTTTT. Translating gives CASSQSYGVWGNTGELFF.

This clonotype was found a few times. The germline gene is not matched at one end of the junction; a read error may be the cause. The chain is built from TRBV7-7 and TRBJ2-5, with D possibly TRBD1 on 6 matching bases. The germline CDR1 and CDR2 sequences are SSHAT and FNYEAQ (reference sequence). There are 14 residues in the CDR3. The CDR3 here is CASSSGAHQETQYF. The CDR3 region has the DNA TGTGCTAGCAGCTCAGGGGCCCACCAAGAGACCCAGTACTTC.

This clonotype showed up just a few times. The CDR3 sequence: CSGAGAGNEQFF. CDR3 DNA sequence: TGCAGTGGTGCGGGAGCAGGGAATGAGCAGTTCTTC. The chain employs TRBV20-1 and TRBJ2-1; TRBD2 agrees at 7 bases. J lost 7 bases, V lost 7 bases, and 7 bases had no gene match. Germline values: CDR1 DFQATT, CDR2 SNEGSKA (reference sequence). The CDR3 covers 12 residues.

As regards this clonotype: At one of its ends the junction is not consistent with the germline gene, which may arise from a read error. The rearrangement uses TRBV5-4 and TRBJ1-5; 8 bases are a match to TRBD1. The CDR3 covers 14 residues. Germline CDR1 SGHNT, CDR2 YYREEE (reference sequence). The CDR3 loop reads CAGSLQGASQPQHF. DNA for the CDR3: TGTGCCGGCAGCTTGCAGGGGGCGAGTCAGCCCCAGCATTTT.

This clonotype was seen a few times. The chain recombines TRBV6-5 with TRBJ2-4; D not resolved. The closer fit of TRBJ2-5 to the DNA end suggests the J call may be wrong. Germline V gene data show CDR1 as MNHEY and CDR2 as SVGAGI. The CDR3 extends over 14 amino acids. The CDR3 spells CASSSQSSQETQYF. CDR3 coding DNA: TGTGCCAGCAGTTCACAATCCTCGCAAGAGACCCAGTACTTC.

The sample holds a few counts of this clonotype. The genes are TRBV20-1 and TRBJ2-4; 12 bases map to TRBD1. The CDR3 runs 16 residues. After removal of 6 bases from V and 8 bases from J, the junction contained 14 bases not matched to a gene. The germline V gene encodes CDR1 DFQATT and CDR2 SNEGSKA (reference sequence). The CDR3 protein is CSARRDRGLAVDIQYF. In nucleotides, the CDR3 is TGCAGTGCCCGACGGGACAGGGGGCTTGCTGTAGACATTCAGTACTTC.

Only a few counts were recorded for this clonotype. The chain uses TRBV5-6 and TRBJ2-7; 10 nucleotides line up with TRBD2. Looked up from germline, CDR1 is SGHDT and CDR2 is YYEEEE. This CDR3 spans 14 amino acids. V trimming: 1 base; J trimming: 5 bases; junction bases outside the gene matches: 3. The chain's CDR3 is CASSLPSGRHEQYF. DNA for the CDR3: TGTGCCAGCAGCTTGCCTAGCGGGAGACACGAGCAGTACTTC.